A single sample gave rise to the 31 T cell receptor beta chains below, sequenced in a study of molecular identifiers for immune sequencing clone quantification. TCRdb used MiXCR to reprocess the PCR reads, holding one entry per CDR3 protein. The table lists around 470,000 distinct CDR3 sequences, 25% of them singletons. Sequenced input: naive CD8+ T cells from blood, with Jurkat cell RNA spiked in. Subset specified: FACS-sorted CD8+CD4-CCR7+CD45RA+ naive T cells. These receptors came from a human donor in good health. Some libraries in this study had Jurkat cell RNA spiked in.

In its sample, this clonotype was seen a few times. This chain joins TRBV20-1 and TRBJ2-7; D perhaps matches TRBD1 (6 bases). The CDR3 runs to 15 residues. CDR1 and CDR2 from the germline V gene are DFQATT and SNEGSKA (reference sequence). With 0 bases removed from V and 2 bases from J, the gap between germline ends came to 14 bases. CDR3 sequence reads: CSARDINRATYEQYF. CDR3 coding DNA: TGCAGTGCTAGAGATATTAACAGGGCCACCTACGAGCAGTACTTC.

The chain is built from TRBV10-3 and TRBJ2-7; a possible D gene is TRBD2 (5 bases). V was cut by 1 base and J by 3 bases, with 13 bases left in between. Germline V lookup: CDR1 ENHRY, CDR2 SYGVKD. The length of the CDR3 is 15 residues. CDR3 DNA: TGTGCCATCAGTGAGTTCGGGGAATCCCTCTACGAGCAGTACTTC. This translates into CAISEFGESLYEQYF.

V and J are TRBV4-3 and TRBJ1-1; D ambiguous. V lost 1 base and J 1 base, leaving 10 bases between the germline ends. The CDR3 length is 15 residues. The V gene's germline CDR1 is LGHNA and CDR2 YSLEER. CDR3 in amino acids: CASSQAPTANTEAFF. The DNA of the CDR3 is TGCGCCAGCAGCCAAGCCCCAACGGCGAACACTGAAGCTTTCTTT.

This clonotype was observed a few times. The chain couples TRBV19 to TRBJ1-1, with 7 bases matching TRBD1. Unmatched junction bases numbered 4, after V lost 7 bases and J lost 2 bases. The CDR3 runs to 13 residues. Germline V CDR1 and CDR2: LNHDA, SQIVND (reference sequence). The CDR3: CASKPGGNTEAFF. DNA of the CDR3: TGTGCCAGTAAACCAGGGGGTAACACTGAAGCTTTCTTT.

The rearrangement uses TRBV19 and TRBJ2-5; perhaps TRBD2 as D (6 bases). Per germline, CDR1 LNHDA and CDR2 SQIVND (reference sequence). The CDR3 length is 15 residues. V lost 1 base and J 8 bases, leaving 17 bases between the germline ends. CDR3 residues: CASSIAGGHVDTQYF. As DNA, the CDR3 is TGTGCCAGTAGTATAGCAGGAGGGCACGTAGATACCCAGTACTTC.

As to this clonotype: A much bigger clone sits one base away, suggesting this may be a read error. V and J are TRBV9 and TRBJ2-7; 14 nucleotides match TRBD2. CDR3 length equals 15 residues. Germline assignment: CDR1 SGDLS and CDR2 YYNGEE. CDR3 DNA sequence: TGTGTCAGCAGCGGAGGGACTAGCGGGGGCTACGAGCAGTACTTC. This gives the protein CVSSGGTSGGYEQYF.

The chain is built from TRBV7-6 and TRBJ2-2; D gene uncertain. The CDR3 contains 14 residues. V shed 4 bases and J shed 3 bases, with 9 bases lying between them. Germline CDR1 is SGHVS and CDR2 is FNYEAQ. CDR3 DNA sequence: TGTGCCAGCAGCTCGCTCAAGGACACCGGGGAGCTGTTTTTT. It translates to CASSSLKDTGELFF.

CDR3 in DNA: TGTGCCAGCAGTACGCGGACGGATATTGCGCCCCAGCATTTT. This gives the protein CASSTRTDIAPQHF. V usage is TRBV12-3 or TRBV12-4 and J usage is TRBJ1-5; D gene uncertain. Trimming left V 5 bases short and J 9 bases short, with 17 bases between. There are 14 residues in the CDR3.

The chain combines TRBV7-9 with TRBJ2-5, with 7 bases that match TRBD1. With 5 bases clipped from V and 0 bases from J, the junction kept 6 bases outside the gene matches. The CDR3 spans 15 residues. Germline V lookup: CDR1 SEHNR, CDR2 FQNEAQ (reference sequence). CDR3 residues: CASSRTDRHQETQYF. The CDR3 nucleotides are TGTGCCAGCAGCCGGACGGACAGGCACCAAGAGACCCAGTACTTC.

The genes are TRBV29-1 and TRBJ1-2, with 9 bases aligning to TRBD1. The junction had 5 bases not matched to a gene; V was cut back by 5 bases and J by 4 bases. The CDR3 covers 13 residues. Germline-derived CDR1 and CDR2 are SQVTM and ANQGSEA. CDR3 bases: TGCAGCGTTTTAGGACAGGGGAGCTATGGCTACACCTTC. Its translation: CSVLGQGSYGYTF.

CDR3 loop: CASSQDSANSNQPQHF. CDR3 DNA sequence: TGCGCCAGCAGCCAAGATTCGGCGAATAGCAATCAGCCCCAGCATTTT. The chain combines TRBV4-3 with TRBJ1-5, with unresolved D. CDR1 is LGHNA, CDR2 YSLEER, per germline. Trimming pared 0 bases from V and 0 bases from J, leaving 9 bases between. This CDR3 region has 16 residues.

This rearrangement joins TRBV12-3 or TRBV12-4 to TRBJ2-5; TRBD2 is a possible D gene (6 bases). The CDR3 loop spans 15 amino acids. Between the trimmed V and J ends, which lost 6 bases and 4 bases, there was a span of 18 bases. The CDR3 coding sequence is TGTGCCAGCAGACCCGCGCGGGGTATGATAGAGACCCAGTACTTC. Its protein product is CASRPARGMIETQYF.

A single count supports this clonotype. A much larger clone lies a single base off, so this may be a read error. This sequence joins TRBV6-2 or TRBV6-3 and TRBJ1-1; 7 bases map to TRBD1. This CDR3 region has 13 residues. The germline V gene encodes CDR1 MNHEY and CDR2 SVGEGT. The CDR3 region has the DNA TGTGCCAGCAGGGACAGGCGGAACGCTGAAGCTTTCTTT. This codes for CASRDRRNAEAFF.

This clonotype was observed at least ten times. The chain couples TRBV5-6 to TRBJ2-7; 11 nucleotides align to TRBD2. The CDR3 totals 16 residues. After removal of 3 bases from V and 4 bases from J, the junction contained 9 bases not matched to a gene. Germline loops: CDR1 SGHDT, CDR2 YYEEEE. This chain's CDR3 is CASSWVTSGSGYEQYF. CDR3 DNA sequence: TGTGCCAGCAGCTGGGTTACTAGCGGGAGTGGTTACGAGCAGTACTTC.

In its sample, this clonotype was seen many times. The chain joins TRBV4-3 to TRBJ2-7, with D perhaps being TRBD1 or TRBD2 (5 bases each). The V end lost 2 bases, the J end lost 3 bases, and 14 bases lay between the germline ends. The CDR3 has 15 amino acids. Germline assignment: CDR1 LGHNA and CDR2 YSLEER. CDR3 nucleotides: TGCGCCAGCAGCCAATCGAGGGACCCGTTCTACGAGCAGTACTTC. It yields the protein CASSQSRDPFYEQYF.

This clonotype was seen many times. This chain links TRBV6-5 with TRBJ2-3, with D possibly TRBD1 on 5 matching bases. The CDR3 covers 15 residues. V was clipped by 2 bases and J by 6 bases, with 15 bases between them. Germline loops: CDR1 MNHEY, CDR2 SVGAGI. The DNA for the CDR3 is TGTGCCAGCAGTTACGAAGACAGATCGAGGGATACGCAGTATTTT. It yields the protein CASSYEDRSRDTQYF.

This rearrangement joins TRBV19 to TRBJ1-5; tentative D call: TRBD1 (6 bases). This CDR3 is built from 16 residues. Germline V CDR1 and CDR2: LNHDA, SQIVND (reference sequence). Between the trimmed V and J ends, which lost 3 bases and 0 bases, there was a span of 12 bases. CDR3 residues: CASSIRGWDSNQPQHF. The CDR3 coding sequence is TGTGCCAGTAGTATCAGGGGATGGGATAGCAATCAGCCCCAGCATTTT.

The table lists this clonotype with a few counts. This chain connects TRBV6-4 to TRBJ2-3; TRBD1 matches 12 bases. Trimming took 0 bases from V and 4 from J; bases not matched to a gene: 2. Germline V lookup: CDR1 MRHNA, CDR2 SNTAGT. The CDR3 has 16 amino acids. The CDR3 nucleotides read TGTGCCAGCAGTGACTCAGGGACAGGGGGCCCAGATACGCAGTATTTT. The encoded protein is CASSDSGTGGPDTQYF.

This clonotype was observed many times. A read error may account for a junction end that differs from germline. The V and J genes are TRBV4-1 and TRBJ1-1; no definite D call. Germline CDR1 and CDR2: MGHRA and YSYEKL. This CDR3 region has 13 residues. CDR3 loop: CASSHGLNTEAFF. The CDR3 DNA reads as TGTGCCAGTAGTCATGGGTTGAACACTGAAGCTTTCTTT.

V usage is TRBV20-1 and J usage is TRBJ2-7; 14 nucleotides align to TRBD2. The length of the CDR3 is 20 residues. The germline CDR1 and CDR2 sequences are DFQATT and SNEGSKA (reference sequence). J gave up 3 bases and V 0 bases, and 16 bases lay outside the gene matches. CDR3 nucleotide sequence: TGCAGTGCTAGAGATGAGACCGGGACTAGCGGGAGCATAGCAAGCTACGAGCAGTACTTC. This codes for CSARDETGTSGSIASYEQYF.

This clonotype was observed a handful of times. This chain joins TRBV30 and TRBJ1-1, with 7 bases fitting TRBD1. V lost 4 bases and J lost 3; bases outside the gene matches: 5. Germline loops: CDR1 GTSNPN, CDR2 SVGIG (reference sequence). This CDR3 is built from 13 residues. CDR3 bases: TGTGCCTGGAACCAACAGGGGTACACTGAAGCTTTCTTT. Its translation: CAWNQQGYTEAFF.

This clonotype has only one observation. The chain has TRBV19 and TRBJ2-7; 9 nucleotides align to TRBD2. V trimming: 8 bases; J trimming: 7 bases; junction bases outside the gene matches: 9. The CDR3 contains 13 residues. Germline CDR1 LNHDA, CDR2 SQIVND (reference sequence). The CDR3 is CASGSGGSEEQYF. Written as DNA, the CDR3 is TGTGCCAGTGGCAGCGGGGGGTCCGAGGAGCAGTACTTC.

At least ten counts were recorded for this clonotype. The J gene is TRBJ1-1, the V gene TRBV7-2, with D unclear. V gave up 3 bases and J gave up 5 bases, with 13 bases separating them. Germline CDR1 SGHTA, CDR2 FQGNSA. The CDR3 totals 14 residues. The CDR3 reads CASSFYLASTEAFF. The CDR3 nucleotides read TGTGCCAGCAGCTTTTATCTGGCTTCGACTGAAGCTTTCTTT.

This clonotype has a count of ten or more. The CDR3 DNA reads as TGTGCCAGCAGTGAAAGGGACTACAAAGAGACCCAGTACTTC. It is translated as CASSERDYKETQYF. The rearrangement joins TRBV2 to TRBJ2-5, with 7 bases lining up with TRBD2. V shed 2 bases, J shed 3 bases, and the junction held 3 bases outside the gene matches. Per germline, CDR1 SNHLY and CDR2 FYNNEI. CDR3 length: 14 amino acids.

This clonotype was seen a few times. For the CDR3, the DNA is TGTGCCAGCAGCTTTGGGGAACTACCTATGAACACTGAAGCTTTCTTT. It yields the protein CASSFGELPMNTEAFF. This sequence joins TRBV5-6 and TRBJ1-1; D remains unclear. V gave up 2 bases and J gave up 0 bases, with 14 bases separating them. This CDR3 is 16 amino acids long. The germline gives CDR1 SGHDT, CDR2 YYEEEE. Combining the CDR3 with reference TRBV5-6 and TRBJ1-1 gives the whole variable domain DAGVTQSPTHLIKTRGQQVTLRCSPKSGHDTVSWYQQALGQGPQFIFQYYEEEERQRGNFPDRFSGHQFPNYSSELNVNALLLGDSALYLCASSFGELPMNTEAFFGQGTRLTVV.

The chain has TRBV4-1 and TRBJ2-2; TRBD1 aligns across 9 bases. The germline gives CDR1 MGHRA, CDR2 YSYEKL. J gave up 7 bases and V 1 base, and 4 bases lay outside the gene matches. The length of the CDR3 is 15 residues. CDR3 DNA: TGCGCCAGCAGCCAAGCGGACAGGGGTATCGGGGAGCTGTTTTTT. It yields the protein CASSQADRGIGELFF.

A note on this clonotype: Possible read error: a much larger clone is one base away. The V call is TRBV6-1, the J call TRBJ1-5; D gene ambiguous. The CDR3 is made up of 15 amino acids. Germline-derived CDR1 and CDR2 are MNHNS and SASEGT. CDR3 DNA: TGTGCCAGCAGTTACCAGGTGGGGAGCAGTCAGCCCCAGCATTTT. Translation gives CASSYQVGSSQPQHF.

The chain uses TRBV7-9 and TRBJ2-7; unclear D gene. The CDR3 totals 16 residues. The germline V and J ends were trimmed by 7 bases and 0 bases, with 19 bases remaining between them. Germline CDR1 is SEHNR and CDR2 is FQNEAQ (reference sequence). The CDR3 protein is CASNSETTRLSYEQYF. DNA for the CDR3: TGTGCCAGCAACAGTGAAACTACCCGACTCTCCTACGAGCAGTACTTC.

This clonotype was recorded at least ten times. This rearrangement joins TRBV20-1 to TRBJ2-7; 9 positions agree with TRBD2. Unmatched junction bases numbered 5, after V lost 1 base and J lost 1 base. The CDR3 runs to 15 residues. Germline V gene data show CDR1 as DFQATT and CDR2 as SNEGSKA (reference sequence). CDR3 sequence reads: CSARVISGRSYEQYF. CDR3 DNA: TGCAGTGCTAGAGTCATTAGCGGGAGATCCTACGAGCAGTACTTC.

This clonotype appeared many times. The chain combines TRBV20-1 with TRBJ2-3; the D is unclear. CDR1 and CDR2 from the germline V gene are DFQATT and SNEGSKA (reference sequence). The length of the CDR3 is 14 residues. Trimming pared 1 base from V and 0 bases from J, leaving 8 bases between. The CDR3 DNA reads TGCAGTGCTAGAGGACCTCCTAGCACAGATACGCAGTATTTT. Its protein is CSARGPPSTDTQYF.

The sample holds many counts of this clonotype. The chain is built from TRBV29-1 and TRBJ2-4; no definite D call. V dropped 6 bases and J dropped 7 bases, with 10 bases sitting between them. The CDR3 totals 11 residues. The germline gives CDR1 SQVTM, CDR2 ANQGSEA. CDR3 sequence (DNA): TGCAGCGTAGTCCAGGTCAACATTCAGTACTTC. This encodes CSVVQVNIQYF. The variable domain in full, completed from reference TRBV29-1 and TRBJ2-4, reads SAVISQKPSRDICQRGTSLTIQCQVDSQVTMMFWYRQQPGQSLTLIATANQGSEATYESGFVIDKFPISRPNLTFSTLTVSNMSPEDSSIYLCSVVQVNIQYFGAGTRLSVL.